This section outlines one T cell receptor (beta chain) sequence together with its context. Its antigen remains unknown. These data originate in a study of cytomegalovirus exposure and HLA in healthy donors. Across the study: The study placed about 81% of its 350 to 400 genotyped donors in the Caucasian-associated ancestry cluster. Broader study findings: CMV serostatus was the sole immune exposure data available. Clonal expansion, a later analysis showed, was greater in HLA-associated TCR beta chains than in equally common others.

The PCR contained 60 Vbeta and 13 Jbeta primers. The authors' processing: It was a later analysis that counted tens of millions of unique TCR beta chains, of which around 11 million were shared. This table comes from immunoSEQ multiplex PCR, and its TCRdb copy is limited to in-frame clones, with some not included. V and J calls and clone size follow that table, whereas D and trimming were derived from the DNA. The repertoire includes approximately 260,000 clones, 80% to 95% of them detected once, and 1.7% sits in the top ten. The CDR3 runs to 16 residues. Deletions cut 3 bases from V and 5 bases from J, with 19 bases between. Germline values: CDR1 MDHEN, CDR2 SYDVKM.

The sequencing sample was made of PBMCs. The source of this sequence is a girl aged 2-10 years in good health and CMV-seronegative. The rearrangement links TRBV28 to TRBJ2-5, with D possibly matching TRBD2 (5 bases). The CDR3 sequence: CASSLAEGELMETQYF. The DNA for the CDR3 is TGTGCCAGCAGTTTGGCAGAGGGCGAGTTGATGGAGACCCAGTACTTC.